Shown below are 5 T cell receptor beta chains from a single sample sequenced in a study of blood T cells in healthy people across ages. Next came a second PCR, run for about 6 to 11 cycles, which used a sample-barcoded 5' primer along with a J-beta primer mix. TCRdb itself ran the 5' RACE reads through MiXCR, one entry per CDR3 protein. Here the sample spans roughly 700,000 distinct CDR3 sequences, approximately 25% being singletons. The sample also formed part of further work on T cells of mothers and their children.

Sequences were obtained from blood. These receptors were collected from a boy between 10 and 17 years old in good health.

This clonotype has just a few counts. The chain joins TRBV6-2 or TRBV6-3 to TRBJ2-5, with D unclear. Germline V gene data show CDR1 as MNHEY and CDR2 as SVGEGT. Trimming stripped 2 bases from V and 2 bases from J, with 9 bases between. The CDR3 has 14 amino acids. In DNA form, the CDR3 reads TGTGCCAGCAGTTACACGAGACGACAAGAGACCCAGTACTTC. It encodes CASSYTRRQETQYF.

This clonotype was seen a few times. The chain carries TRBV7-3 and TRBJ2-3, with D maybe TRBD2 (6 bases). Deletions cut 6 bases from V and 7 bases from J, with 17 bases between. This CDR3 spans 14 amino acids. The germline gives CDR1 SGHTA, CDR2 FQGTGA. The CDR3 nucleotides are TGTGCCAGCAGACCGTCCCGGGACTCTTATACGCAGTATTTT. Its protein product is CASRPSRDSYTQYF.

The rearrangement joins TRBV29-1 to TRBJ2-5, with 9 nucleotides matching TRBD2. The length of the CDR3 is 15 residues. Germline CDR1 is SQVTM and CDR2 is ANQGSEA. J gave up 5 bases and V 6 bases, and 13 bases lay outside the gene matches. The CDR3 spells CSVGGVAGVVETQYF. The CDR3 DNA reads TGCAGCGTGGGGGGGGTAGCGGGAGTCGTGGAGACCCAGTACTTC.

The chain links TRBV3-1 to TRBJ2-3; 14 bases are a match to TRBD2. CDR1 and CDR2 from the germline V gene are LGHDT and YNNKEL (reference sequence). The CDR3 is 17 amino acids. With 4 bases clipped from V and 7 bases from J, the junction kept 10 bases outside the gene matches. The CDR3 loop is CASSPDLTSGGANTQYF. The CDR3 region has the DNA TGTGCCAGCAGCCCGGACCTGACTAGCGGGGGGGCGAATACGCAGTATTTT.

The sample holds a few counts of this clonotype. The chain is built from TRBV4-1 and TRBJ2-1; 9 bases are shared with TRBD2. The CDR3 length is 14 residues. With V trimmed by 5 bases and J by 5 bases, 4 bases remained unmatched. Germline V CDR1 and CDR2: MGHRA, YSYEKL. The CDR3 is CASSYPSGDNEQFF. In nucleotides, the CDR3 is TGCGCCAGCAGCTATCCTAGCGGGGACAATGAGCAGTTCTTC.